These 14 T cell receptor beta chains share one sample of origin, sequenced in a study of blood T cells in healthy people across ages. A second PCR, run for roughly 7 to 12 cycles, used a sample-barcoded 5' primer plus a J-beta primer mix. Each CDR3 protein is one row after TCRdb ran MiXCR on the 5' RACE reads. The sample shows more than 650,000 distinct CDR3 sequences, approximately 21% of them seen only once. The sample comprised blood. All receptors derive from a man aged 65-85 years in good health.

The V gene is TRBV6-2 or TRBV6-3, the J gene TRBJ2-5, with TRBD2 identical over 10 bases. The J call may be faulty, since TRBJ2-7 better matches the DNA end. The CDR3 is made up of 14 amino acids. From germline, CDR1 is MNHEY and CDR2 SVGEGT. CDR3 residues: CASSLLAGYLEQYF. The CDR3 bases are TGTGCCAGCAGTTTACTAGCGGGATATCTCGAGCAGTACTTC.

CDR3 in amino acids: CASSWSGGPQETQYF. In DNA form, the CDR3 reads TGTGCCAGCAGCTGGAGCGGGGGACCACAAGAGACCCAGTACTTC. The chain recombines TRBV7-2 with TRBJ2-7, with 8 bases identical to TRBD2. The J call may be in error: the DNA end matches TRBJ2-5 better. The CDR3 length is 15 residues. The V gene's germline CDR1 is SGHTA and CDR2 FQGNSA.

This clonotype was counted at least ten times. The chain combines TRBV12-3 or TRBV12-4 with TRBJ1-5; no definite D call. With 1 base removed from V and 0 bases from J, the gap between germline ends came to 7 bases. The CDR3 covers 15 residues. In DNA form, the CDR3 reads TGTGCCAGCAGTTTAGGACGGTATAGCAATCAGCCCCAGCATTTT. The encoded protein is CASSLGRYSNQPQHF.

This clonotype was recorded only once. The CDR3 protein is CASSYGGGSGAETQYF. CDR3 nucleotide sequence: TGTGCCAGCAGTTACGGGGGCGGGAGTGGGGCAGAGACCCAGTACTTC. The gene calls are TRBV6-6 and TRBJ2-5; D is perhaps TRBD2 (7 bases). In germline, CDR1 is MNHNY, CDR2 SVGAGI (reference sequence). This CDR3 region has 16 residues. Trimming stripped 2 bases from V and 4 bases from J, with 17 bases between.

The chain has TRBV7-6 and TRBJ2-2; D remains ambiguous. There are 15 residues in the CDR3. Trimming shortened V by 2 bases and J by 4 bases, and 11 bases separated the two germline ends. In germline, CDR1 is SGHVS, CDR2 FNYEAQ. The CDR3 DNA reads TGTGCCAGCAGCTTAAATGCCAGGAGCACCGGGGAGCTGTTTTTT. It specifies CASSLNARSTGELFF.

This clonotype was counted once. V usage is TRBV12-3 or TRBV12-4 and J usage is TRBJ2-5; D might be TRBD1 or TRBD2, each matching 5 bases. The CDR3 runs 17 residues. V was pared by 3 bases and J by 2 bases, with 19 bases between. CDR3 sequence: CASSFGPGPQVQETQYF. DNA of the CDR3: TGTGCCAGCAGTTTCGGACCGGGACCACAGGTTCAAGAGACCCAGTACTTC.

Comment on this clonotype: The junction departs from germline at one end; a sequencing error may be responsible. The J gene is TRBJ2-3, the V gene TRBV12-3 or TRBV12-4; D remains ambiguous. CDR3 length: 14 amino acids. CDR3 amino acids: CASSLGYSTDAQYF. For the CDR3, the DNA is TGTGCCAGCAGTTTAGGATATAGCACAGATGCGCAGTATTTT.

Comment on this clonotype: One junction end does not reproduce the germline sequence, and a read error may be involved. V gene TRBV15 combines with J gene TRBJ2-7; unclear D gene. Per germline, CDR1 LNHNV and CDR2 YYDKDF (reference sequence). CDR3 length equals 15 residues. CDR3 sequence (DNA): TGTGCCACCAGCAGAGACACGGCTAATACCTACGAGCGGTACTTC. This codes for CATSRDTANTYERYF.

The chain uses TRBV20-1 and TRBJ1-6, with D unclear. This CDR3 is 16 amino acids long. V was cut by 5 bases and J by 0 bases, with 14 bases left in between. Germline V CDR1 and CDR2: DFQATT, SNEGSKA (reference sequence). This CDR3 reads CSAYPGFFSYNSPLHF. The CDR3 bases are TGCAGTGCTTACCCGGGATTTTTCTCCTATAATTCACCCCTCCACTTT.

The chain has TRBV4-3 and TRBJ2-3, with 10 bases lining up with TRBD2. The CDR3 loop spans 16 amino acids. Unmatched junction bases numbered 6, after V lost 4 bases and J lost 2 bases. CDR1 and CDR2 from the germline V gene are LGHNA and YSLEER. The CDR3 sequence: CASSLALAGVTDTQYF. As DNA, the CDR3 is TGCGCCAGCAGCCTCGCCCTAGCGGGAGTCACAGATACGCAGTATTTT.

Comment on this clonotype: An end of the junction does not agree with germline; a read error may underlie this. V usage is TRBV6-5 and J usage is TRBJ1-6; 9 bases are a match to TRBD1. This CDR3 region has 15 residues. Germline V gene sequence: CDR1 MNHEY, CDR2 SVGAGI. The CDR3, as DNA: TGTGCCGGCAGTCGAGCGGGACAGGGCAATTCACCCCTCCACTTT. Its translation is CAGSRAGQGNSPLHF.

The chain carries TRBV4-3 and TRBJ2-1; TRBD2 might be the D (6 bases). The CDR3 has 16 residues. Trimming took 4 bases from V and 4 from J, leaving 17 bases between them. From germline, CDR1 is LGHNA and CDR2 YSLEER. CDR3 in amino acids: CASSLGGNSAYNEQFF. Written as DNA, the CDR3 is TGCGCCAGCAGCCTTGGGGGGAACTCCGCTTACAATGAGCAGTTCTTC.

This clonotype was seen a few times. The chain links TRBV7-2 to TRBJ2-1; D is possibly TRBD1 or TRBD2 (5 bases each). Germline V lookup: CDR1 SGHTA, CDR2 FQGNSA. The CDR3 contains 15 residues. Trimming pared 3 bases from V and 5 bases from J, leaving 14 bases between. The CDR3 sequence: CASSLGPPQNNEQFF. The CDR3 DNA reads as TGTGCCAGCAGCTTGGGACCCCCACAAAACAATGAGCAGTTCTTC.

V gene TRBV2 combines with J gene TRBJ2-7; no clear D gene. Germline loops: CDR1 SNHLY, CDR2 FYNNEI. The CDR3 consists of 14 residues. V lost 0 bases to trimming and J lost 3 bases, with 9 bases between them. The DNA of the CDR3 is TGTGCCAGCAGTGAAGCTGCCGGACGCTACGAGCAGTACTTC. This encodes CASSEAAGRYEQYF.